The present TCR beta chain was sequenced within a study of shared clonotypes between healthy human individuals (dated by TCRdb to about 2020). Notes on the research overall: The cohort included a few men and two women between 18 and 49 years of age. To increase sequencing depth and limit assay-specific biases, TCR repertoire library preparation and sequencing were carried out by different laboratories using diverse techniques. Per donor, three plates each were used for CD4 naive and CD4 memory, two for CD8 naive, and one for CD8 memory. Blood TCR repertoires of four to six healthy adults were deeply sequenced to estimate repertoire size and the extent of clonotype sharing between individuals. Between about 0.85 and 9.5 billion PBMCs per donor were obtained by leukapheresis. Summary of the overall study and its limitations: When several donors were compared, the shared fraction of clonotypes was about 5.4% for naive CD4, around 3.6% for naive CD8, more than 2% for memory CD4, and 0.4% for memory CD8. The genetic and exposure-history diversity represented was limited by the small number of donors. Only blood was sampled, and tissue TCR repertoires likely differ from those in blood. Incomplete sequencing was indicated by rarefaction of sorted-subset datasets, despite the large sequencing depth. Larger estimated clonotype richness was generally found for naive subsets than for memory subsets. Pairwise subsampling led to the expectation that sequencing depth would affect the degree of clonotype sharing among donors. Higher generation probabilities were observed for clonotypes shared by all four sorted-subset donors than for non-shared clonotypes.

The germline V gene encodes CDR1 MNHEY and CDR2 SVGAGI. The CDR3 goes from the cysteine to the phenylalanine over 13 residues. The DNA shown is the 39-base CDR3, in frame from base 1. The junction shows trimming of 5 bases on V and 6 bases on J, plus 14 bases between the germline ends. Using the deep immunoSEQ assay, multiplex PCR amplified TCR CDR3 regions from genomic DNA. Extracted genomic DNA from each cell subset was spread evenly across all wells of several immunoSEQ 96-well plates, with each plate serving as a replicate. For sorted subsets, roughly 200 ng of genomic DNA, equivalent to some 30,000 T cell genomes, went into each replicate PCR. Purified libraries were measured with a Qubit 3.0 fluorometer, size-checked on a Bioanalyzer 2100, and measured again with the KAPA Library Quantification kit. Each immunoSEQ 96-well plate was sequenced on its own single-read 150-cycle Illumina NextSeq 550 flow cell. Per the source publication's procedure: The immunoSEQ output contained only junctional sequences without quality scores, so filtering could not match that applied to full-length reads. Sequences were annotated with PyIR, a Python wrapper for IgBLAST v1.9, and V/J genes and CDR3 were assigned using IMGT germline references. Reads were removed for weak V/J assignments (E-value above 1e-6), missing CDR3, stop codons, out-of-frame junctions, or ambiguous translated residues. A V3J clonotype was defined by an identical inferred V gene, J gene, and CDR3 amino acid sequence. Percentage overlap between repertoires was calculated by dividing the number of shared unique clonotypes by the size of the smaller repertoire. RTK rarefaction, the Chao1 estimator, and Recon v2.1 estimates of unobserved clonotypes were used to assess repertoire richness. Generation probabilities were computed with OLGA for all TCRbeta clonotypes obtained by the gDNA method from a handful of donors. The source is immuneACCESS, and TCRdb retained only in-frame sequences with V and J called. Part of the clones is not carried over; for the studies checked, unresolved V genes explain less than half of this, and the remainder is unexplained. V, J and clone size are those of that table, while D and trimming were read from the DNA. The sample data list 730,000 or so clones, and about two thirds of these were observed just once. Clones ranked in the top ten supply 1.8% of the sample.

Donors were healthy HIV-negative adults with no recently reported acute infections or vaccinations. All donors were Caucasian adults living in Nashville, Tennessee, USA. CD4+ T cells were enriched by magnetic negative selection; naive cells were then positively selected on CD45RA, and the negative fraction formed the memory subset. Blood was collected by leukapheresis, and PBMCs were isolated by Ficoll-Histopaque density gradient centrifugation and then cryopreserved in liquid nitrogen vapor phase. Analytical flow cytometry was used to check the purity and quantity of each magnetically sorted T cell population. Each sorted fraction had its genomic DNA isolated and then quantified by UV absorbance on a Nanodrop 2000c. Of note for this clone: Its antigen has not been determined. No much larger clonotype is one base removed from it; base qualities were not supplied.

The sequenced sample was memory CD4+ T cells sorted from blood. This specimen's cell subset or site label, interpreted: CD45RA-negative fraction. This receptor was obtained from a woman in her thirties in good health. The V gene is TRBV6-5 and the J gene is TRBJ2-7; the D segment cannot be called with confidence. The CDR3 in this case is CASSLYYESEQYF. Read as DNA, the sequence is TGTGCCAGCAGTCTGTACTACGAGAGCGAGCAGTACTTC.